This TCR beta chain is drawn from a study of cytomegalovirus exposure and HLA in healthy donors. PCR involved 60 Vbeta and 13 Jbeta primers. Assay: immunoSEQ multiplex PCR; the TCRdb copy retains only in-frame clones and omits some. The sample records around 150,000 clones, approximately 70% being singletons. About this clone: The antigen is not known.

Germline CDR1 and CDR2: SEHNR and FQNEAQ (reference sequence). V lost 3 bases and J lost 1, with 9 bases in between. The CDR3 length is 14 residues. General study results and limits: Later, an analysis showed that TCR beta chains associated with HLA were more clonally expanded than others that were equally common.

Sequenced input: PBMCs. The V and J genes are TRBV7-9 and TRBJ1-1; TRBD1 is a possible D gene (5 bases). The sequence came from a man aged 40-50 years in good health and CMV-seropositive. This chain's CDR3 is CASSLSGWNTEAFF. CDR3 in DNA: TGTGCCAGCAGCTTGTCAGGGTGGAACACTGAAGCTTTCTTT. Using reference TRBV7-9 and TRBJ1-1 for the parts outside the CDR3, the full variable domain is DTGVSQNPRHKITKRGQNVTFRCDPISEHNRLYWYRQTLGQGPEFLTYFQNEAQLEKSRLLSDRFSAERPKGSFSTLEIQRTEQGDSAMYLCASSLSGWNTEAFFGQGTRLTVV.